The 27 T cell receptor beta chains below come from one sample, sequenced in a study of blood T cell repertoires in COVID-19. Generated by immunoSEQ multiplex PCR, the TCRdb table keeps only in-frame clones and is missing some. In the table there are 130,000 or so clones, 88% of which are singletons. Material: peripheral blood. These TCRs come from a human donor with COVID-19, enrolled during active disease. The donor label of this sample is uncertain.

The rearrangement joins TRBV10-3 to TRBJ1-6, with 8 bases that match TRBD1. Germline loops: CDR1 ENHRY, CDR2 SYGVKD. V lost 4 bases to trimming and J lost 6 bases; unmatched junction nucleotides: 5. The CDR3 loop spans 15 amino acids. In nucleotides, the CDR3 is TGTGCCATCAGTGTCGGACAGGGAAGTAATTCACCCCTCCACTTT. Amino acids: CAISVGQGSNSPLHF.

The V and J genes are TRBV2 and TRBJ1-4; a possible D gene is TRBD1 (6 bases). This CDR3 is built from 15 residues. CDR1 SNHLY and CDR2 FYNNEI come from the germline V gene. V lost 10 bases and J 8 bases, leaving 23 bases between the germline ends. CDR3 sequence: CANRPDRRWGEKLFF. In DNA, the CDR3 is TGTGCCAACCGGCCAGACAGGCGCTGGGGAGAAAAACTGTTTTTT.

A few counts support this clone. The CDR3 bases are TGTGCCAGCAGCCAGATCAGGGTGAAAGATACGCAGTATTTT. This encodes CASSQIRVKDTQYF. This chain connects TRBV14 to TRBJ2-3, with D perhaps TRBD1 (5 bases). Trimming stripped 3 bases from V and 5 bases from J, with 12 bases between. The CDR3 runs 14 residues. CDR1 is SGHDN and CDR2 is FVKESK in the germline V gene.

The rearrangement joins TRBV19 to TRBJ2-3; D is possibly TRBD2 (5 bases). V was pared by 1 base and J by 0 bases, with 11 bases between. The CDR3 loop spans 16 amino acids. Germline loops: CDR1 LNHDA, CDR2 SQIVND (reference sequence). CDR3 in amino acids: CASSIGGEGSTDTQYF. The CDR3 nucleotides are TGTGCCAGTAGTATAGGGGGAGAAGGGAGCACAGATACGCAGTATTTT.

This sequence joins TRBV5-1 and TRBJ2-2; 8 nucleotides align to TRBD1. Germline CDR1 is SGHRS and CDR2 is YFSETQ. V gave up 4 bases and J gave up 2 bases; unmatched junction bases: 10. The CDR3 runs to 17 residues. Here the CDR3 DNA reads TGCGCCAGCAGCCGACAGACAGGGGTAGATAACACCGGGGAGCTGTTTTTT. It codes for CASSRQTGVDNTGELFF. The whole variable domain, remainder taken from reference TRBV5-1 and TRBJ2-2, is KAGVTQTPRYLIKTRGQQVTLSCSPISGHRSVSWYQQTPGQGLQFLFEYFSETQRNKGNFPGRFSGRQFSNSRSEMNVSTLELGDSALYLCASSRQTGVDNTGELFFGEGSRLTVL.

J is TRBJ1-4 and V is TRBV18; 7 nucleotides match TRBD1. Trimming at V came to 1 base and at J to 8 bases, leaving 7 bases not matched to a gene. CDR1 and CDR2 from the germline V gene are KGHSH and LQKENI. The CDR3 consists of 15 residues. Here the CDR3 DNA reads TGTGCCAGCTCACCACGATCTGAGGGGGCAGAAAAACTGTTTTTT. It yields the protein CASSPRSEGAEKLFF.

The rearrangement links TRBV24-1 to TRBJ1-1, with TRBD1 identical over 7 bases. Unmatched junction bases numbered 5, after V lost 7 bases and J lost 1 base. Germline V gives CDR1 KGHDR, CDR2 SFDVKD. This CDR3 is built from 14 residues. The CDR3 here is CATRSGQSNTEAFF. CDR3 coding DNA: TGTGCCACCAGGTCGGGACAGTCGAACACTGAAGCTTTCTTT.

This clone appeared many times. V is TRBV5-1 and J is TRBJ1-2; D unclear. The CDR3 has 11 residues. CDR1 and CDR2 (germline): SGHRS, YFSETQ. Trimming cost V 4 bases and J 4 bases, with 5 bases left between them. As DNA, the CDR3 is TGCGCCAGCAGCCCGGGCTATGGCTACACCTTC. Residues: CASSPGYGYTF.

This chain connects TRBV6-5 to TRBJ1-2, with D possibly matching TRBD1 (5 bases). Germline lookup yields CDR1 MNHEY and CDR2 SVGAGI. V was pared by 7 bases and J by 4 bases, with 13 bases between. This CDR3 is 13 amino acids long. CDR3: CASTKGRFYGYTF. CDR3 in DNA: TGTGCCAGCACCAAGGGGCGGTTCTATGGCTACACCTTC.

CDR3 in amino acids: CASSQSGPAYSGNTIYF. The CDR3 nucleotides read TGCGCCAGCAGCCAAAGCGGACCAGCATACTCTGGAAACACCATATATTTT. V gene TRBV4-1 combines with J gene TRBJ1-3; D is unclear. Looked up from germline, CDR1 is MGHRA and CDR2 is YSYEKL. The CDR3 spans 17 residues. Trimming took 2 bases from V and 0 from J, leaving 14 bases between them.

The chain combines TRBV5-6 with TRBJ2-5, with D uncertain. There are 11 residues in the CDR3. The germline CDR1 and CDR2 sequences are SGHDT and YYEEEE. V was clipped by 5 bases and J by 2 bases, with 4 bases between them. This CDR3 is CASSQQETQYF. CDR3 nucleotide sequence: TGTGCCAGCAGTCAACAAGAGACCCAGTACTTC.

The chain couples TRBV11-3 to TRBJ1-4; maybe TRBD1 (5 bases). The V and J ends lost 10 bases and 8 bases respectively, with 17 bases between them. The CDR3 spans 13 residues. CDR1 SGHNT and CDR2 YENEEA come from the germline V gene. In DNA form, the CDR3 reads TGTGCCACCGGGTTGGGGGGTGACGAAAAACTGTTTTTT. Its protein is CATGLGGDEKLFF.

This chain joins TRBV7-8 and TRBJ2-7; D gene ambiguous. In germline, CDR1 is SGHVS, CDR2 FQNEAQ. Between the trimmed V and J ends, which lost 0 bases and 2 bases, there was a span of 8 bases. This CDR3 has 14 amino acids. CDR3 DNA sequence: TGTGCCAGCAGCTTAGCAACACAGACCTACGAGCAGTACTTC. As protein: CASSLATQTYEQYF.

This chain connects TRBV7-9 to TRBJ2-3, with D uncertain. This CDR3 has 14 residues. Trimming pared 2 bases from V and 1 base from J, leaving 7 bases between. From germline, CDR1 is SEHNR and CDR2 FQNEAQ (reference sequence). The CDR3, as DNA: TGTGCCAGCAGCTTAATGTCCGGCACAGATACGCAGTATTTT. Translated: CASSLMSGTDTQYF.

CDR3 bases: TGCGCCAGCAAGTACAGCCTATCACCTAACTATGGCTACACCTTC. Amino acid sequence: CASKYSLSPNYGYTF. The rearrangement uses TRBV5-1 and TRBJ1-2; D remains unclear. V lost 6 bases and J lost 0, with 15 bases in between. This CDR3 region has 15 residues. CDR1 and CDR2 (germline): SGHRS, YFSETQ.

The sample holds a few counts of this clone. The chain carries TRBV2 and TRBJ1-5, with D unclear. In germline, CDR1 is SNHLY, CDR2 FYNNEI. This CDR3 has 17 residues. Trimming shortened V by 2 bases and J by 5 bases, and 19 bases separated the two germline ends. CDR3 nucleotide sequence: TGTGCCAGCAGTGAAAGGGAGGAATTTGGGTCGTATCAGCCCCAGCATTTT. Its translation is CASSEREEFGSYQPQHF.

The V call is TRBV19, the J call TRBJ1-1; D might be TRBD1 (5 bases). V was trimmed by 5 bases and J by 4 bases, leaving 14 bases between them. CDR1 LNHDA and CDR2 SQIVND come from the germline V gene (reference sequence). The CDR3 covers 14 residues. This CDR3 reads CASSPGSQGTEAFF. CDR3 sequence (DNA): TGTGCCAGTAGTCCCGGCAGCCAGGGCACTGAAGCTTTCTTT.

The chain couples TRBV27 to TRBJ1-2, with 9 bases fitting TRBD1. Germline V gene lookup returns CDR1 MNHEY and CDR2 SMNVEV (reference sequence). J gave up 8 bases and V 6 bases, and 7 bases lay outside the gene matches. The CDR3 is made up of 13 amino acids. CDR3 loop: CASSQQGAGGYTF. In DNA, the CDR3 is TGTGCCAGCAGCCAACAGGGGGCAGGCGGCTACACCTTC.

This rearrangement joins TRBV19 to TRBJ2-3, with TRBD2 as a possible D gene (7 bases). The CDR3 runs to 19 residues. V lost 7 bases, J lost 0 bases, and 26 bases lay in between. Germline CDR1 LNHDA, CDR2 SQIVND (reference sequence). CDR3 region: CASNRGAPKLRSSTDTQYF. In DNA, the CDR3 is TGTGCCAGTAATCGGGGGGCCCCGAAATTAAGGTCTAGCACAGATACGCAGTATTTT.

The chain carries TRBV6-4 and TRBJ1-1; no clear D gene. The CDR3 has 18 amino acids. Germline lookup yields CDR1 MRHNA and CDR2 SNTAGT. V lost 0 bases to trimming and J lost 3 bases, with 20 bases between them. In DNA, the CDR3 is TGTGCCAGCAGTGACTCGAGTAGGAGGAGTGGGTCGGACACTGAAGCTTTCTTT. Translating gives CASSDSSRRSGSDTEAFF.

On this clone itself: Other DNA sequences in the sample encode the same CDR3. This CDR3 is CASSLDWGPYEQYF. As DNA, the CDR3 is TGCGCCAGCAGCTTGGATTGGGGGCCCTACGAGCAGTACTTC. The gene calls are TRBV5-1 and TRBJ2-7; a weak D match, TRBD1 (6 bases). This CDR3 is built from 14 residues. From germline, CDR1 is SGHRS and CDR2 YFSETQ. V lost 0 bases and J 2 bases, leaving 9 bases between the germline ends.

This clone was found once. The genes are TRBV18 and TRBJ1-6, with D possibly TRBD1 on 5 matching bases. Trimming shortened V by 2 bases and J by 10 bases, and 12 bases separated the two germline ends. The CDR3 loop spans 14 amino acids. Per germline, CDR1 KGHSH and CDR2 LQKENI. DNA for the CDR3: TGTGCCAGCTCACCAGGGACTCCAGGGTCACCCCTCCACTTT. It yields the protein CASSPGTPGSPLHF.

The chain combines TRBV25-1 with TRBJ2-2, with 7 bases matching TRBD1. J was trimmed by 7 bases and V by 2 bases; bases with no gene match: 10. Germline V lookup: CDR1 MGHDK, CDR2 SYGVNS. The CDR3 spans 16 residues. The CDR3 nucleotides read TGTGCCAGCAGTGAAATAAACCAGGGGGATGTCGGGGAGCTGTTTTTT. Protein sequence: CASSEINQGDVGELFF.

The CDR3 loop is CASSGERGGWAEAFF. CDR3 sequence (DNA): TGTGCCAGCAGCGGGGAACGAGGGGGCTGGGCTGAAGCTTTCTTT. The V gene is TRBV9, the J gene TRBJ1-1, with 7 positions matching TRBD1. CDR1 and CDR2 (germline): SGDLS, YYNGEE. The junction had 11 bases not matched to a gene; V was cut back by 3 bases and J by 6 bases. This CDR3 region has 15 residues.

The gene calls are TRBV3-1 (or the pseudogene TRBV3-2) and TRBJ2-2, with D possibly being TRBD2 (5 bases). The germline gives CDR1 LGHDT, CDR2 YNNKEL (reference sequence). V was clipped by 4 bases and J by 5 bases, with 11 bases between them. The CDR3 consists of 14 residues. The CDR3 region has the DNA TGTGCCAGCAGCCGAGGGCAAGGAACCGGGGAGCTGTTTTTT. This encodes CASSRGQGTGELFF.

This clone has just one count. The chain employs TRBV19 and TRBJ1-5, with TRBD1 identical over 9 bases. Germline CDR1 reads LNHDA; CDR2 reads SQIVND (reference sequence). Unmatched junction bases numbered 10, after V lost 5 bases and J lost 5 bases. CDR3 length: 16 residues. As DNA, the CDR3 is TGTGCCAGTAGTCCATCCCGGGACAGGGAGGATCAGCCCCAGCATTTT. Protein product: CASSPSRDREDQPQHF. The full variable domain, with the rest looked up from reference TRBV19 and TRBJ1-5, is DGGITQSPKYLFRKEGQNVTLSCEQNLNHDAMYWYRQDPGQGLRLIYYSQIVNDFQKGDIAEGYSVSREKKESFPLTVTSAQKNPTAFYLCASSPSRDREDQPQHFGDGTRLSIL.

This clone showed up just a few times. CDR3 nucleotides: TGTGCCACCAGTGTCCAGGGATCCCCCGGGGAGCTGTTTTTT. This codes for CATSVQGSPGELFF. The chain links TRBV24-1 to TRBJ2-2; D possibly corresponds to TRBD1 (5 bases). The CDR3 spans 14 residues. CDR1 and CDR2 (germline): KGHDR, SFDVKD. The ends were cut back, 5 bases at V and 6 bases at J, with 12 bases in the middle.